This T cell receptor (beta chain) is from a study of T-cell memory formation after mild COVID-19. Overall study: The two donors had largely donor-specific TCR clusters.

V was shortened by 8 bases and J by 8 bases, with 36 bases between the two germline ends. From germline, CDR1 is MNHNS and CDR2 SASEGT. The CDR3 contains 19 residues. As to this clonotype: Antigen unknown.

TCRdb reanalysed the 5' RACE reads using MiXCR and keeps one entry per CDR3 protein. The sample yields around 440,000 distinct CDR3 sequences, about 20% seen once. Study-level results: Mainly in CM and EM were contracting CD4+ clones; CD8+ were in EMRA. Memory from before infection featured some responding clones, which suggests cross-reactive memory joined.

This TCR derives from an adult woman who had mild COVID-19 (a few samples of this study predate the infection). Cell type and time point are not known. Sequencing used PBMCs or a T cell subset sorted from them (not recorded which). V usage is TRBV6-1 and J usage is TRBJ1-2; D might be TRBD1 (5 bases). CDR3 DNA: TGTGCCAGCGGGACTTTTTCCGCGGGACTCAGAGACCTATCTAGCGGCTACACCTTC. Its protein product is CASGTFSAGLRDLSSGYTF.